A selection of T cell receptor beta chains follows, all from one sample in a study of cytomegalovirus exposure and HLA in healthy donors. Sequenced by immunoSEQ multiplex PCR; TCRdb stores in-frame clones only, minus some. The sample has about 150,000 clones, about 85% seen once; the top ten hold about 1.5%. Sequences were obtained from PBMCs. Receptor source: a man between 50 and 59 years old in good health and CMV-seropositive. Both conserved end residues are part of each CDR3. A D gene is named only where the DNA matches it firmly. Only some rows state a clone size, as once, few, many or a class for expanded clones.

d_call	j_call	v_call	clone_size	cdr3_aa	cdr3_nt
.	TRBJ2-1	TRBV28	.	CASTRGRELNEQFF	TGTGCCAGCACCCGGGGGCGGGAGCTCAATGAGCAGTTCTTC
.	TRBJ1-2	TRBV5-1	.	CASSSAGTNYGYTF	TGCGCCAGCAGCTCGGCCGGGACAAACTATGGCTACACCTTC
.	TRBJ2-3	TRBV15	.	CATSRDRGGVDTQYF	TGTGCCACCAGCAGAGATCGAGGGGGAGTTGATACGCAGTATTTT
TRBD1	TRBJ1-2	TRBV28	.	CASPQGAWGYTF	TGTGCCAGCCCCCAGGGGGCCTGGGGCTACACCTTC
.	TRBJ1-3	TRBV28	.	CASSSTEDGNTIYF	TGTGCCAGCAGTTCAACGGAGGATGGAAACACCATATATTTT
.	TRBJ2-5	TRBV7-8	.	CASSRDSQETQYF	TGTGCCAGCAGCCGGGACTCCCAAGAGACCCAGTACTTC
TRBD1	TRBJ1-1	TRBV27	once	CASSLSTGGATEAFF	TGTGCCAGCAGTTTGTCGACAGGGGGCGCGACTGAAGCTTTCTTT
.	TRBJ2-7	TRBV5-4	.	CASSLASGAGAGHEQYF	TGTGCCAGCAGCTTGGCCTCAGGTGCGGGGGCGGGCCACGAGCAGTACTTC
TRBD2	TRBJ2-3	TRBV19	.	CASSPLAGVPDTQYF	TGTGCCAGTAGTCCCCTCGCGGGAGTGCCAGATACGCAGTATTTT
TRBD2	TRBJ2-1	TRBV4-3	.	CASSQDRGTSDNEQFF	TGCGCCAGCAGCCAAGATAGGGGGACTAGCGACAATGAGCAGTTCTTC
TRBD1	TRBJ1-4	TRBV7-6	once	CASSLGDRALPTNEKLFF	TGTGCCAGCAGCTTGGGGGACAGGGCGCTCCCAACTAATGAAAAACTGTTTTTT
.	TRBJ2-5	TRBV27	.	CASSFYSQGGETQYF	TGTGCCAGCAGTTTCTACTCACAGGGTGGAGAGACCCAGTACTTC
TRBD2	TRBJ2-3	TRBV5-4	.	CASSRRLAGGTDTQYF	TGTGCCAGCAGCCGCAGACTAGCGGGGGGCACAGATACGCAGTATTTT
TRBD2	TRBJ2-3	TRBV4-1	.	CASSQSGLAGTTDTQYF	TGCGCCAGCAGCCAGTCGGGACTAGCGGGGACAACAGATACGCAGTATTTT
.	TRBJ2-3	TRBV2	.	CASKPGGLSSTDTQYF	TGTGCCAGCAAGCCAGGGGGACTTTCTAGCACAGATACGCAGTATTTT
TRBD2	TRBJ2-3	TRBV10-3	.	CAISEFKRGGTDTQYF	TGTGCCATCAGTGAATTCAAGCGGGGGGGCACAGATACGCAGTATTTT
TRBD2	TRBJ2-3	TRBV5-1	.	CASSLFAAGGGADTQYF	TGCGCCAGCAGCTTATTCGCAGCGGGGGGCGGCGCAGATACGCAGTATTTT
TRBD2	TRBJ2-5	TRBV6-5	.	CASSSGTSGRETQYF	TGTGCCAGCAGTTCCGGGACTAGCGGGCGAGAGACCCAGTACTTC
.	TRBJ2-7	TRBV30	.	CAWSTGDEQYF	TGTGCCTGGAGTACGGGTGACGAGCAGTACTTC
.	TRBJ2-7	TRBV21-1	.	CASRVGGWEQYF	TGTGCCAGCCGGGTCGGGGGTTGGGAGCAGTACTTC
.	TRBJ2-7	TRBV9	.	CASSVGAGPYEQYF	TGTGCCAGCAGCGTAGGGGCGGGCCCCTACGAGCAGTACTTC
TRBD1	TRBJ1-5	TRBV6-5	.	CASSTGQGNQPQHF	TGTGCCAGCAGTACCGGACAGGGCAATCAGCCCCAGCATTTT
.	TRBJ2-3	TRBV2	.	CASSGQDGYTQYF	TGTGCCAGCAGTGGACAGGATGGTTATACGCAGTATTTT
TRBD2	TRBJ2-3	TRBV30	.	CAWSVAGDTQYF	TGTGCCTGGAGTGTAGCGGGGGACACGCAGTATTTT
TRBD1	TRBJ2-1	TRBV2	.	CASSGQGDNEQFF	TGTGCCAGCAGTGGACAGGGGGACAATGAGCAGTTCTTC
TRBD2	TRBJ2-2	TRBV10-2	.	CASSDPGGSRELFF	TGCGCCAGCAGTGATCCGGGGGGGTCAAGGGAGCTGTTTTTT
TRBD1	TRBJ2-1	TRBV4-1	.	CASSQDQGAGMDNEQFF	TGCGCCAGCAGCCAAGATCAGGGGGCAGGGATGGACAATGAGCAGTTCTTC
.	TRBJ1-2	TRBV30	once	CAWSVRAGAHGYTF	TGTGCCTGGAGTGTAAGGGCAGGGGCCCATGGCTACACCTTC
TRBD1	TRBJ1-2	TRBV5-1	few	CASSAGQGALNYGYTF	TGCGCCAGCAGCGCGGGACAGGGGGCGCTTAACTATGGCTACACCTTC
TRBD1	TRBJ1-2	TRBV4-1	.	CASSQVWGQASANYGYTF	TGCGCCAGCAGCCAAGTATGGGGACAGGCGTCAGCTAACTATGGCTACACCTTC
TRBD2	TRBJ2-3	TRBV30	few	CAWTPGGDTQYF	TGTGCCTGGACTCCCGGGGGGGATACGCAGTATTTT
.	TRBJ2-7	TRBV6-1	.	CASNGDSYEQYF	TGTGCCAGCAATGGAGACTCCTACGAGCAGTACTTC
.	TRBJ2-7	TRBV5-4	.	CASSLGGGREQYF	TGTGCCAGCAGCCTGGGCGGAGGGCGCGAGCAGTACTTC
.	TRBJ2-7	TRBV5-1	.	CASSLGTPAYEQYF	TGCGCCAGCAGCTTGGGCACTCCCGCCTACGAGCAGTACTTC
TRBD1	TRBJ1-1	TRBV6-5	.	CASSYSQGGITEAFF	TGTGCCAGCAGTTACTCCCAGGGGGGAATCACTGAAGCTTTCTTT
TRBD2	TRBJ2-7	TRBV7-9	.	CASSLGLAGASSYEQYF	TGTGCCAGCAGCTTAGGACTAGCGGGAGCTAGCTCCTACGAGCAGTACTTC
.	TRBJ1-4	TRBV6-1	.	CVSKTARRVALFF	TGTGTCAGCAAGACAGCAAGGCGCGTCGCGCTGTTTTTT
TRBD1	TRBJ1-5	TRBV7-8	.	CASSLGRGTGSQPQHF	TGTGCCAGCAGCTTAGGTAGAGGGACAGGGAGTCAGCCCCAGCATTTT
TRBD1	TRBJ2-7	TRBV6-5	.	CASSSPGQTTYEQYF	TGTGCCAGCAGTTCCCCGGGACAGACGACCTACGAGCAGTACTTC
.	TRBJ1-2	TRBV18	.	CASSPATRNYGYTF	TGTGCCAGCTCACCAGCTACTCGGAACTATGGCTACACCTTC
.	TRBJ2-7	TRBV2	.	CASSYSPSSSYEQYF	TGTGCCAGCAGTTACAGCCCCTCCAGCTCCTACGAGCAGTACTTC
TRBD2	TRBJ2-5	TRBV5-1	.	CASSVSGGALKTQYF	TGCGCCAGCAGCGTCAGCGGGGGGGCCCTAAAGACCCAGTACTTC
TRBD1	TRBJ1-1	TRBV29-1	.	CSVEQDRDTEAFF	TGCAGCGTTGAACAGGACAGGGACACTGAAGCTTTCTTT
TRBD1	TRBJ1-2	TRBV6-1	.	CASSPQGQAGDGYTF	TGTGCCAGCAGCCCCCAGGGACAGGCAGGGGACGGCTACACCTTC
TRBD2	TRBJ2-3	TRBV9	.	CASSVGLAGGDTQYF	TGTGCCAGCAGCGTAGGACTAGCGGGAGGAGATACGCAGTATTTT
.	TRBJ2-2	TRBV5-6	.	CASSRDTGELFF	TGTGCCAGCAGCAGAGACACCGGGGAGCTGTTTTTT
.	TRBJ1-3	TRBV11-2	.	CASSSGYTRNTIYF	TGTGCCAGCAGCTCTGGATACACTAGAAACACCATATATTTT
TRBD2	TRBJ2-1	TRBV2	.	CASSDTSGSFNEQFF	TGTGCCAGCAGCGATACTAGCGGGAGCTTTAATGAGCAGTTCTTC
.	TRBJ2-5	TRBV30	.	CAWSRETQYF	TGTGCCTGGAGTCGAGAGACCCAGTACTTC
TRBD1	TRBJ1-2	TRBV19	once	CASSMDRAGSYGYTF	TGTGCCAGTAGTATGGACAGGGCCGGGAGCTATGGCTACACCTTC
.	TRBJ1-4	TRBV30	few	CAWSVGSRGEKLFF	TGTGCCTGGAGTGTAGGGTCGCGAGGGGAAAAACTGTTTTTT
.	TRBJ2-7	TRBV5-1	.	CASSLDSPYEQYF	TGCGCCAGCAGCTTGGACTCCCCGTACGAGCAGTACTTC
TRBD1	TRBJ2-7	TRBV6-6	.	CASTLTGGEQYF	TGTGCCAGCACCCTAACAGGGGGCGAGCAGTACTTC